The source of this TCR beta chain is a study of control samples from healthy donors and cancer patients. The CDR3 consists of 14 residues. The protocol was immunoSEQ multiplex PCR, while the TCRdb copy is restricted to in-frame clones and leaves out a portion. The repertoire consists of nearly 200,000 clones, with 91% occurring once and the leading ten covering approximately 2%. Sequenced sample: blood. V usage is TRBV21-1 and J usage is TRBJ2-7. TRBV21-1 is shown as a pseudogene. This TCR was recovered from a man aged 25-45 years in good health. CDR3 bases: TGTGCCAGCAGCAATAGGTACCCCAAGTACGAGCAGTACTTC. Protein sequence: CASSNRYPKYEQYF.